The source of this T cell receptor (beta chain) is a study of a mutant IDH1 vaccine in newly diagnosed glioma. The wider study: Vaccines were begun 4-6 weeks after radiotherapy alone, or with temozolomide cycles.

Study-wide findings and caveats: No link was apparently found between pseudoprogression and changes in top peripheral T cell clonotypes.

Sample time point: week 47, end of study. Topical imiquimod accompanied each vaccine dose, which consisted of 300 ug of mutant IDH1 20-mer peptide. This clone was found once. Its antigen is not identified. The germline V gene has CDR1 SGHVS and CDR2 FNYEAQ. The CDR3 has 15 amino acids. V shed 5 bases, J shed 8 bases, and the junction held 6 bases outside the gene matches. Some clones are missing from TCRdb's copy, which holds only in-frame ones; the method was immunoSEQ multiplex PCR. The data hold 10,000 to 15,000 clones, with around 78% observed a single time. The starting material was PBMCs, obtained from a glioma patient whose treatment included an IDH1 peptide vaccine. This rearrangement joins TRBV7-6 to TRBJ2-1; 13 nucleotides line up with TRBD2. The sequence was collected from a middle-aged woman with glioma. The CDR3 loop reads CASSPGTSGADEQFF. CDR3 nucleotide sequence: TGTGCCAGCAGCCCCGGGACTAGCGGGGCAGATGAGCAGTTCTTC.